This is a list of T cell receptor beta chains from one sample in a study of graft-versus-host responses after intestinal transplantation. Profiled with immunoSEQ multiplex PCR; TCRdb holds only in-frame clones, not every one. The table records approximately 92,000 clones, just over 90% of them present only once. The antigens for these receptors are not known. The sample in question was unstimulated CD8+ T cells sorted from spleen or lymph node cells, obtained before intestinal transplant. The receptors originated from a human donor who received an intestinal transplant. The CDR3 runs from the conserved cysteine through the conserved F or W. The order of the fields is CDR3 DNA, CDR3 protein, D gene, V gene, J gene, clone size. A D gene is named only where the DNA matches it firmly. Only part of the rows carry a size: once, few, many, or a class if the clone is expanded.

CDR3nt: TGTGCCAGCAGACTACGTGGAGGGGGAGTCGGCATTCAGTACTTC
CDR3aa: CASRLRGGGVGIQYF
d_gene: .
v_gene: TRBV5-5
j_gene: TRBJ2-4
abundance: .

CDR3nt: TGTGCCTGGAGTGCTGGGACTAGCGGATACAATGAGCAGTTCTTC
CDR3aa: CAWSAGTSGYNEQFF
d_gene: TRBD2
v_gene: TRBV30
j_gene: TRBJ2-1
abundance: .

CDR3nt: TGCGCCAGCAGCCAACGCCCCCCTGGAAGAGGAAGGTACTACGAGCAGTACTTC
CDR3aa: CASSQRPPGRGRYYEQYF
d_gene: .
v_gene: TRBV4-1
j_gene: TRBJ2-7
abundance: .

CDR3nt: TGCGCCAGCGGATACCGAGGAATAGCCTTAGGATTCAGCTCCTACAATGAGCAGTTCTTC
CDR3aa: CASGYRGIALGFSSYNEQFF
d_gene: .
v_gene: TRBV4-1
j_gene: TRBJ2-1
abundance: .

CDR3nt: TGTGCCTGGAGTGCTAATGAGCAGTTCTTC
CDR3aa: CAWSANEQFF
d_gene: .
v_gene: TRBV30
j_gene: TRBJ2-1
abundance: .

CDR3nt: TGTGCCAGCAGTTACTCGACTTCAACCTACGAGCAGTACTTC
CDR3aa: CASSYSTSTYEQYF
d_gene: .
v_gene: TRBV6-5
j_gene: TRBJ2-7
abundance: .

CDR3nt: TGCAGCGTCCCCCAGGTTTGGGGGGATACGCAGTATTTT
CDR3aa: CSVPQVWGDTQYF
d_gene: .
v_gene: TRBV29-1
j_gene: TRBJ2-3
abundance: .

CDR3nt: TGTGCCAGTGGCTATCCCCCAGAGACCCAGTACTTC
CDR3aa: CASGYPPETQYF
d_gene: .
v_gene: TRBV19
j_gene: TRBJ2-5
abundance: once

CDR3nt: TGTGCCAGCAGCTATAGCGGGAGGCCGGTCGAGCAGTTCTTC
CDR3aa: CASSYSGRPVEQFF
d_gene: TRBD2
v_gene: TRBV7-9
j_gene: TRBJ2-1
abundance: .

CDR3nt: TGTGCCAGCAGCGACAGGGGAGGTGAAGAGACCCAGTACTTC
CDR3aa: CASSDRGGEETQYF
d_gene: TRBD1
v_gene: TRBV25-1
j_gene: TRBJ2-5
abundance: .

CDR3nt: TGCAGTGCTAACCCCCCTAGGTACACCTTC
CDR3aa: CSANPPRYTF
d_gene: .
v_gene: TRBV20-1
j_gene: TRBJ1-2
abundance: .

CDR3nt: TGTGCCTCCAGACCCTGGCAGGCAAATCAGCCCCAGCATTTT
CDR3aa: CASRPWQANQPQHF
d_gene: .
v_gene: TRBV19
j_gene: TRBJ1-5
abundance: .

CDR3nt: TGTGCCAGTAGTATAAGGCCGGACAGGGTCGACGAGCAGTACTTC
CDR3aa: CASSIRPDRVDEQYF
d_gene: TRBD1
v_gene: TRBV19
j_gene: TRBJ2-7
abundance: .

CDR3nt: TGTGCCAGCAGTTACTCGAGGGGACAAAGCACAGATACGCAGTATTTT
CDR3aa: CASSYSRGQSTDTQYF
d_gene: .
v_gene: TRBV6-5
j_gene: TRBJ2-3
abundance: .

CDR3nt: TGTGCCAGCAGTTTAGGACAGGGGGTCCACGAGCAGTACTTC
CDR3aa: CASSLGQGVHEQYF
d_gene: TRBD1
v_gene: TRBV27
j_gene: TRBJ2-7
abundance: .

CDR3nt: TGCGCCAGCAGCCAAGAGACTAGCCCAGATTCCTACGAGCAGTACTTC
CDR3aa: CASSQETSPDSYEQYF
d_gene: TRBD2
v_gene: TRBV4-1
j_gene: TRBJ2-7
abundance: .

CDR3nt: TGCGCCAGCAATACGGGGATAACTAATGAAAAACTGTTTTTT
CDR3aa: CASNTGITNEKLFF
d_gene: .
v_gene: TRBV10-2
j_gene: TRBJ1-4
abundance: few

CDR3nt: TGCGCCAGCAGTGCTGTGGGCAATGAGCAGTTCTTC
CDR3aa: CASSAVGNEQFF
d_gene: .
v_gene: TRBV10-1
j_gene: TRBJ2-1
abundance: few

CDR3nt: TGTGCCAGCAGTTACTCGAACGCAGAACAAGAGACCCAGTACTTC
CDR3aa: CASSYSNAEQETQYF
d_gene: .
v_gene: TRBV6-5
j_gene: TRBJ2-5
abundance: once

CDR3nt: TGCGCCAGCACCCAGGGGGACAGGGGGCTTGAGCAGTACTTC
CDR3aa: CASTQGDRGLEQYF
d_gene: TRBD1
v_gene: TRBV5-1
j_gene: TRBJ2-7
abundance: .

CDR3nt: TGCGCCAGCAGCTTTACAACTAACTATGGCTACACCTTC
CDR3aa: CASSFTTNYGYTF
d_gene: .
v_gene: TRBV5-1
j_gene: TRBJ1-2
abundance: .

CDR3nt: TGTGCCAGCAGACGGGACAGTACCAGCTCCTATAATTCACCCCTCCACTTT
CDR3aa: CASRRDSTSSYNSPLHF
d_gene: TRBD1
v_gene: TRBV11-2
j_gene: TRBJ1-6
abundance: .

CDR3nt: TGTGCCAGCAGCTACCCGGGACTAGCGCCTCTAGATGAGCAGTTCTTC
CDR3aa: CASSYPGLAPLDEQFF
d_gene: TRBD2
v_gene: TRBV13
j_gene: TRBJ2-1
abundance: .

CDR3nt: TGTGCCAGCAGCTTTATGACAGGGTATGGCTACACCTTC
CDR3aa: CASSFMTGYGYTF
d_gene: TRBD1
v_gene: TRBV7-2
j_gene: TRBJ1-2
abundance: .

CDR3nt: TGTGCCACCAGCAGAGTTGTGGGGGGATTGGACGAGCAGTACTTC
CDR3aa: CATSRVVGGLDEQYF
d_gene: .
v_gene: TRBV15
j_gene: TRBJ2-7
abundance: .

CDR3nt: TGTGCCAGCAGCGTCGTTATGGGGTATGGCTACACCTTC
CDR3aa: CASSVVMGYGYTF
d_gene: .
v_gene: TRBV9
j_gene: TRBJ1-2
abundance: .

CDR3nt: TGTGCTAGTGGTTTGGAAGTAGGGTGGGGGGAGACCCAGTACTTC
CDR3aa: CASGLEVGWGETQYF
d_gene: .
v_gene: TRBV12-5
j_gene: TRBJ2-5
abundance: .

CDR3nt: TGTGCCAGCAGTTACTCCCCCCAGGGAAACTACAATGAGCAGTTCTTC
CDR3aa: CASSYSPQGNYNEQFF
d_gene: .
v_gene: TRBV6-5
j_gene: TRBJ2-1
abundance: .

CDR3nt: TGTGCCAGCAGTTACTTTTGGGGTTCTGGCTACACCTTC
CDR3aa: CASSYFWGSGYTF
d_gene: .
v_gene: TRBV6-5
j_gene: TRBJ1-2
abundance: .

CDR3nt: TGTGCCAGCAGTTCGCTAGCGGGAGGTCGCTACAATGAGCAGTTCTTC
CDR3aa: CASSSLAGGRYNEQFF
d_gene: TRBD2
v_gene: TRBV7-6
j_gene: TRBJ2-1
abundance: once

CDR3nt: TGTGCCAGCAGCCCTAGGAGGCAGGGGAATTCACCCCTCCACTTT
CDR3aa: CASSPRRQGNSPLHF
d_gene: .
v_gene: TRBV7-6
j_gene: TRBJ1-6
abundance: .

CDR3nt: TGTGCCAGCAGTTCCAGCCCATGGGACAGGGCCTACGAGCAGTACTTC
CDR3aa: CASSSSPWDRAYEQYF
d_gene: TRBD1
v_gene: TRBV6-5
j_gene: TRBJ2-7
abundance: .

CDR3nt: TGTGCCAGCAGTGACTCGGACAGGGAGCCGTACGAGCAGTACTTC
CDR3aa: CASSDSDREPYEQYF
d_gene: TRBD1
v_gene: TRBV6-4
j_gene: TRBJ2-7
abundance: .

CDR3nt: TGTGCCAGCAGTTACTCGGGACAGGGAGGCCAGCCCCAGCATTTT
CDR3aa: CASSYSGQGGQPQHF
d_gene: TRBD1
v_gene: TRBV6-5
j_gene: TRBJ1-5
abundance: .

CDR3nt: TGTGCCAGCAACGGACTAACGAAAGAGACCCAGTACTTC
CDR3aa: CASNGLTKETQYF
d_gene: .
v_gene: TRBV6-5
j_gene: TRBJ2-5
abundance: .

CDR3nt: TGTGCCTGGAGTCTTTATACCAGTTCACCCCTCCACTTT
CDR3aa: CAWSLYTSSPLHF
d_gene: .
v_gene: TRBV30
j_gene: TRBJ1-6
abundance: .

CDR3nt: TGTGCCAGCAGCTTGTATGCTAGCAATCAGCCCCAGCATTTT
CDR3aa: CASSLYASNQPQHF
d_gene: .
v_gene: TRBV5-4
j_gene: TRBJ1-5
abundance: .

CDR3nt: TGTGCCAGCGGGGAACTAGCGGGAGGTAGCACAGATACGCAGTATTTT
CDR3aa: CASGELAGGSTDTQYF
d_gene: TRBD2
v_gene: TRBV28
j_gene: TRBJ2-3
abundance: .

CDR3nt: TGCGCCAGCAGCCAAGAGGTCCAGGGGGCAGTGGGCTCCTACGAGCAGTACTTC
CDR3aa: CASSQEVQGAVGSYEQYF
d_gene: TRBD1
v_gene: TRBV4-1
j_gene: TRBJ2-7
abundance: .

CDR3nt: TGTGCCAGCAGTGAACCGGGCTTTGGTGAGCAGTTCTTC
CDR3aa: CASSEPGFGEQFF
d_gene: .
v_gene: TRBV6-1
j_gene: TRBJ2-1
abundance: .

CDR3nt: TGTGCCAGCAGTGAGCCCGGGTACAATGAGCAGTTCTTC
CDR3aa: CASSEPGYNEQFF
d_gene: .
v_gene: TRBV6-1
j_gene: TRBJ2-1
abundance: .

CDR3nt: TGTGCCAGCAGTGAAGCAAACCTAAAGCTTGGAGATACGCAGTATTTT
CDR3aa: CASSEANLKLGDTQYF
d_gene: .
v_gene: TRBV6-1
j_gene: TRBJ2-3
abundance: .

CDR3nt: TGCGCCAGCAGCAAAAACCGACTAGCGGGGTTCACCTACGAGCAGTACTTC
CDR3aa: CASSKNRLAGFTYEQYF
d_gene: TRBD2
v_gene: TRBV10-2
j_gene: TRBJ2-7
abundance: few

CDR3nt: TGTGCCAGCACCCCTAGCAGCTACGAGCAGTACTTC
CDR3aa: CASTPSSYEQYF
d_gene: .
v_gene: TRBV6-1
j_gene: TRBJ2-7
abundance: few

CDR3nt: TGTGCCAGCGGGGGACTAGTCGGCACAGATACGCAGTATTTT
CDR3aa: CASGGLVGTDTQYF
d_gene: TRBD2
v_gene: TRBV11-1
j_gene: TRBJ2-3
abundance: .

CDR3nt: TGCGCCAGCAGCTTGGCCTCAAAACTAGCTTTTGAGCAGTTCTTC
CDR3aa: CASSLASKLAFEQFF
d_gene: .
v_gene: TRBV5-1
j_gene: TRBJ2-1
abundance: .

CDR3nt: TGTGCCAGCAGCTTAAACCACCCCGGGGACACTGAAGCTTTCTTT
CDR3aa: CASSLNHPGDTEAFF
d_gene: .
v_gene: TRBV7-3
j_gene: TRBJ1-1
abundance: .

CDR3nt: TGTGCGACCGGTCCCGGAGGAGAGCAGTTCTTC
CDR3aa: CATGPGGEQFF
d_gene: .
v_gene: TRBV19
j_gene: TRBJ2-1
abundance: .

CDR3nt: TGTGCCAGCAGCAACCGGGACAGGGGGTTCTACGAGCAGTACTTC
CDR3aa: CASSNRDRGFYEQYF
d_gene: TRBD1
v_gene: TRBV5-4
j_gene: TRBJ2-7
abundance: once

CDR3nt: TGTGCCAGCAGGTGGGTTAGCGGATCCTACAATGAGCAGTTCTTC
CDR3aa: CASRWVSGSYNEQFF
d_gene: .
v_gene: TRBV2
j_gene: TRBJ2-1
abundance: .

CDR3nt: TGTGCCGCGGGGGAGGACTATGGCTACACCTTC
CDR3aa: CAAGEDYGYTF
d_gene: .
v_gene: TRBV6-1
j_gene: TRBJ1-2
abundance: .

CDR3nt: TGCGCCAGCAGTGTCGGTCAAGAGTACCAAGAGACCCAGTACTTC
CDR3aa: CASSVGQEYQETQYF
d_gene: .
v_gene: TRBV10-1
j_gene: TRBJ2-5
abundance: .

CDR3nt: TGTGCCATCAGTGAGAGGTTCCTCGCAGATACGCAGTATTTT
CDR3aa: CAISERFLADTQYF
d_gene: .
v_gene: TRBV10-3
j_gene: TRBJ2-3
abundance: .

CDR3nt: TGTGCCTGGACCCTGACTAGCGGGGGACAAGAGACCCAGTACTTC
CDR3aa: CAWTLTSGGQETQYF
d_gene: TRBD2
v_gene: TRBV30
j_gene: TRBJ2-5
abundance: .

CDR3nt: TGTGCCAGCAGCCTAACGGGACTAAAGAACACCGGGGAGCTGTTTTTT
CDR3aa: CASSLTGLKNTGELFF
d_gene: TRBD2
v_gene: TRBV7-9
j_gene: TRBJ2-2
abundance: .

CDR3nt: TGTGCCAGCAGTTACGCCCATGCTGAGACCCAGTACTTC
CDR3aa: CASSYAHAETQYF
d_gene: .
v_gene: TRBV6-5
j_gene: TRBJ2-5
abundance: .

CDR3nt: TGTGCCAGCAGCTTCTTACTAGCGGGAGGCCCATGGAACACCGGGGAGCTGTTTTTT
CDR3aa: CASSFLLAGGPWNTGELFF
d_gene: TRBD2
v_gene: TRBV5-5
j_gene: TRBJ2-2
abundance: .

CDR3nt: TGTGCCAGCAGTTTCCTAGCGGGATCTTCCTACAATGAGCAGTTCTTC
CDR3aa: CASSFLAGSSYNEQFF
d_gene: TRBD2
v_gene: TRBV28
j_gene: TRBJ2-1
abundance: .

CDR3nt: TGTGCCAGCAGCGAACAAGATATCCACACAGATACGCAGTATTTT
CDR3aa: CASSEQDIHTDTQYF
d_gene: .
v_gene: TRBV9
j_gene: TRBJ2-3
abundance: .